This is a list of T cell receptor beta chains from one sample in a study of tumor-infiltrating lymphocytes in primary liver carcinoma. TCRdb analysed the multiplex PCR reads with MiXCR anew, one entry per CDR3 protein. The data show approximately 42,000 distinct CDR3 sequences, roughly 80% seen once. The material sequenced was tumor-adjacent normal liver tissue. The receptors come from a woman aged 30 to 39 with primary liver carcinoma and hepatitis B virus infection. CDR3s leave out the opening cysteine and the closing phenylalanine or tryptophan.

j_call v_call cdr3_aa
TRBJ2-7 TRBV10-3 AISGDRIEQY
TRBJ2-3 TRBV11-2 ASSSGLGLGDTPH
TRBJ1-6 TRBV6-5 ASSLGQGFHSPLH
TRBJ1-2 TRBV14 ASSLPGTLTHGYT
TRBJ2-7 TRBV6-5 ASRDSGSSPFYEQY
TRBJ2-1 TRBV11-2 ARSCQGYSSCNEQF
TRBJ1-2 TRBV7-9 ASSMNRAYGYT
TRBJ2-2 TRBV6-2/TRBV6-3 ASSYTRAAQGHANTGELF
TRBJ2-4 TRBV11-1 ASSFPGTSGARNIQY
TRBJ2-2 TRBV12-5 ASTSGTRELF
TRBJ2-5 TRBV12-3/TRBV12-4 ASGPGTGDIETQY
TRBJ2-5 TRBV29-1 SATGAMGSAVETQY
TRBJ2-1 TRBV11-2 TSNFGTSGYNEQF
TRBJ2-1 TRBV6-2/TRBV6-3 ASSGGLATNEQL
TRBJ2-1 TRBV12-3/TRBV12-4 DTRVSGTYNEQF
TRBJ2-2 TRBV11-3 ASSFVGLRPGLITGELF
TRBJ2-2 TRBV12-3/TRBV12-4 ANSARASGGYGELF
TRBJ1-1 TRBV11-1 ASSTGTVMNTEAF
TRBJ2-7 TRBV4-2 ASSQYTAYEQY
TRBJ2-2 TRBV6-5 ASSYSPAGGLF
TRBJ2-1 TRBV5-1 ASSLDRGNDDQF
TRBJ2-3 TRBV9 ASCVMSDTQY
TRBJ2-2 TRBV7-9 ASSRDRQTGELF
TRBJ2-6 TRBV5-6 ASSQDNSFSGANVLT
TRBJ1-4 TRBV13 ASSLGLDSATNEKLF
TRBJ1-2 TRBV11-2 ASSRQQGYGYT
TRBJ2-1 TRBV29-1 SVPGRGFREQL
TRBJ2-7 TRBV5-4 ASSYKGDPIWGGEQY
TRBJ2-3 TRBV28 ASSYYRADTQY
TRBJ2-7 TRBV28 ASSRRSLYEQY
TRBJ2-3 TRBV7-8 ASNAITSGSRKNTQY
TRBJ2-1 TRBV11-2 ASIPGQGLF
TRBJ2-6 TRBV5-4 ASSPMEGDATNALT
TRBJ2-2 TRBV4-2 ASSQVGLAGLGGELF
TRBJ2-2 TRBV11-2 ASSPDPELNTWELF
TRBJ2-1 TRBV6-1 ANSEDGGRGNNKQF